A single sample is the source of the 11 T cell receptor beta chains below, sequenced in a study of cytomegalovirus exposure and HLA in healthy donors (dated by TCRdb to about 2017). Receptors were amplified or captured by the immunoSEQ multiplex PCR assay. The source is immuneACCESS, and TCRdb retained only in-frame sequences with V and J called. Part of the clones is not carried over; for the studies checked, unresolved V genes explain less than half of this, and the remainder is unexplained. Here the sample has roughly 70,000 clones; roughly 80% occur a single time. The ten top clones hold around 3% of the sample. Sequenced: PBMCs. These receptors were obtained from a man younger than 40 in good health and CMV-seronegative.

V is TRBV29-1 and J is TRBJ2-1; D is possibly TRBD2 (6 bases). V was clipped by 3 bases and J by 10 bases, with 19 bases between them. CDR3 length equals 14 residues. The germline V gene has CDR1 SQVTM and CDR2 ANQGSEA. CDR3 sequence reads: CSVDFGGAIWEQFF. In nucleotides, the CDR3 is TGCAGCGTTGATTTCGGCGGGGCCATCTGGGAGCAGTTCTTC.

Here the CDR3 DNA reads TGTGCCAGCAGTCCCGCCCTCGGGGACAGACTAAACAATGAGCAGTTCTTC. Translation: CASSPALGDRLNNEQFF. The V gene is TRBV28, the J gene TRBJ2-1; 7 nucleotides agree with TRBD1. CDR3 length: 17 residues. Germline trimming cut 5 bases from V and 5 bases from J; bases unmatched to any gene: 15. The V gene's germline CDR1 is MDHEN and CDR2 SYDVKM.

The V call is TRBV9, the J call TRBJ1-2, with 7 bases matching TRBD1. This CDR3 is 15 amino acids long. Germline values: CDR1 SGDLS, CDR2 YYNGEE. V trimming: 1 base; J trimming: 8 bases; junction bases outside the gene matches: 11. CDR3 sequence: CASSVLTNRGEGYTF. CDR3 DNA: TGTGCCAGCAGCGTACTAACAAACAGGGGTGAGGGCTACACCTTC.

The chain links TRBV19 to TRBJ2-3; 8 positions agree with TRBD2. CDR3 length equals 16 residues. CDR1 and CDR2 from the germline V gene are LNHDA and SQIVND (reference sequence). The V and J ends lost 5 bases and 2 bases, in that order; junction bases with no gene match: 9. The CDR3 coding sequence is TGTGCCAGTAGTCCTCCAGGCGGGGGGTCCACAGATACGCAGTATTTT. Translating gives CASSPPGGGSTDTQYF.

The chain has TRBV7-2 and TRBJ2-7; the D is unclear. The CDR3 consists of 12 residues. Germline loops: CDR1 SGHTA, CDR2 FQGNSA. Between the trimmed V and J ends, which lost 1 base and 6 bases, there was a span of 7 bases. This chain's CDR3 is CASSLVASEQYF. CDR3 coding DNA: TGTGCCAGCAGCTTAGTAGCATCCGAGCAGTACTTC.

This clone turned up a few times. The rearrangement joins TRBV2 to TRBJ1-4; the D is unclear. CDR3 length: 13 residues. The V end was cut by 7 bases, the J end by 6 bases, with 12 bases between. Germline V gene sequence: CDR1 SNHLY, CDR2 FYNNEI. CDR3 DNA sequence: TGTGCCAGCATCCCGAACTCTGATGAAAAACTGTTTTTT. Its translation: CASIPNSDEKLFF.

This rearrangement joins TRBV28 to TRBJ2-3; a weak D match, TRBD2 (6 bases). Germline lookup yields CDR1 MDHEN and CDR2 SYDVKM. There are 14 residues in the CDR3. V was shortened by 6 bases and J by 3 bases, with 13 bases between the two germline ends. CDR3 coding DNA: TGTGCCAGCAGCCCGACGGGGACTACAGATACGCAGTATTTT. It yields the protein CASSPTGTTDTQYF.

The gene calls are TRBV27 and TRBJ2-7; TRBD1 is a possible D gene (6 bases). Germline V gene sequence: CDR1 MNHEY, CDR2 SMNVEV (reference sequence). The CDR3 extends over 12 amino acids. V was clipped by 5 bases and J by 12 bases, with 17 bases between them. The CDR3, as DNA: TGTGCCAGCAGTCGCAGGGGTAGACCTCGGTACGTC. Its translation is CASSRRGRPRYV.

This rearrangement joins TRBV9 to TRBJ2-4; 10 bases line up with TRBD2. After removal of 3 bases from V and 0 bases from J, the junction contained 12 bases not matched to a gene. CDR3 length: 19 residues. Germline V CDR1 and CDR2: SGDLS, YYNGEE. The CDR3 spells CASSERASGGDLAKNIQYF. Written as DNA, the CDR3 is TGTGCCAGCAGCGAGAGGGCTAGCGGGGGAGATCTAGCCAAAAACATTCAGTACTTC.

The V and J genes are TRBV20-1 and TRBJ2-3, with no clear D. This CDR3 contains 10 residues. The germline gives CDR1 DFQATT, CDR2 SNEGSKA (reference sequence). V lost 7 bases and J 6 bases, leaving 8 bases between the germline ends. The CDR3 region has the DNA TGCAGTGTTATGAGGGATACGCAGTATTTT. Protein: CSVMRDTQYF.

The rearrangement uses TRBV19 and TRBJ2-3, with 13 bases fitting TRBD2. The trim removed 1 base at V and 0 bases at J, leaving 4 bases unmatched. Germline lookup yields CDR1 LNHDA and CDR2 SQIVND (reference sequence). This CDR3 contains 18 residues. The CDR3 is CASSIGGLAGVSTDTQYF. As DNA, the CDR3 is TGTGCCAGTAGTATAGGAGGACTAGCGGGAGTCAGCACAGATACGCAGTATTTT.